The TCR beta chain described here comes from a study of T-cell memory formation after mild COVID-19. Overall study context: For the most part, TCR clusters were specific to one donor.

TCRdb redid the calling of the 5' RACE reads with MiXCR, one entry per CDR3 protein. Counted here are some 130,000 distinct CDR3 sequences, approximately 25% occurring once; the ten biggest clones make up roughly 25%. Trimming pared 9 bases from V and 8 bases from J, leaving 10 bases between. From germline, CDR1 is SGHAT and CDR2 FQNNGV. The CDR3 contains 10 residues. This clonotype was detected a few times. The sequencing sample was made of PBMCs or a T cell subset sorted from them (not recorded which). This TCR was recovered from an adult woman who had mild COVID-19 (a few samples of this study predate the infection). Cell type and time point are not known. The chain is built from TRBV11-2 and TRBJ1-2, with D unclear. This CDR3 reads CASFYRGYTF. In DNA, the CDR3 is TGTGCCAGTTTCTACCGAGGCTACACCTTC. The full variable domain, rest sourced from reference TRBV11-2 and TRBJ1-2, is EAGVAQSPRYKIIEKRQSVAFWCNPISGHATLYWYQQILGQGPKLLIQFQNNGVVDDSQLPKDRFSAERLKGVDSTLKIQPAKLEDSAVYLCASFYRGYTFGSGTRLTVV.